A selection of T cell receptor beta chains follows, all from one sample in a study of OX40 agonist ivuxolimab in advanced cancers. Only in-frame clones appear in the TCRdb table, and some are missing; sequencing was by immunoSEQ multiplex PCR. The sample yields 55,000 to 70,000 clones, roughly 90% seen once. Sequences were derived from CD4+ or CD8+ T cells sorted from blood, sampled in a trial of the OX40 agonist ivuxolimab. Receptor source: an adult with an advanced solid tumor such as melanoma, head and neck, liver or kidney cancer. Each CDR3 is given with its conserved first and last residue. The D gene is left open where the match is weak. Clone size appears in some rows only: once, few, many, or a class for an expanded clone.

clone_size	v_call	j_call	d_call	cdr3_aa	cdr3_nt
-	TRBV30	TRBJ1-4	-	CAWSVGMGSFGEKLFF	TGTGCCTGGAGTGTGGGCATGGGGAGTTTCGGTGAAAAACTGTTTTTT
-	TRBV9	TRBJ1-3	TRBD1	CASSTRTGAGNTIYF	TGTGCCAGCAGCACCCGGACAGGGGCTGGAAACACCATATATTTT
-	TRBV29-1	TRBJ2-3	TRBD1	CSVEDRLRQYF	TGCAGCGTTGAGGACAGGTTGAGGCAGTATTTT
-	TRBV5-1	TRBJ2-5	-	CASSLGKETQYF	TGCGCCAGCAGCTTGGGAAAAGAGACCCAGTACTTC
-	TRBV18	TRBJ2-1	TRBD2	CASSPPPGGPYNEQFF	TGTGCCAGCTCACCACCGCCGGGAGGACCGTACAATGAGCAGTTCTTC
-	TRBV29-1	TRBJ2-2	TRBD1	CSVRVTGAAGELFF	TGCAGCGTTAGGGTCACAGGGGCGGCCGGGGAGCTGTTTTTT
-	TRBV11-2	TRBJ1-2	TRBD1	CASSFDQGAYGYTF	TGTGCCAGCAGCTTCGATCAGGGGGCCTATGGCTACACCTTC
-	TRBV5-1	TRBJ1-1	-	CASSLDPGRAFF	TGCGCCAGCAGCTTGGACCCGGGGAGAGCTTTCTTT
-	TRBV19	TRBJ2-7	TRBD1	CASARQGSYEQYF	TGTGCCAGCGCGCGACAGGGTTCCTACGAGCAGTACTTC
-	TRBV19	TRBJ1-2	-	CASSKPRTTNYGYTF	TGTGCCAGTAGTAAACCCAGGACAACTAACTATGGCTACACCTTC
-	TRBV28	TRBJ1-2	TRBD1	CASSWGDSGYGYTF	TGTGCCAGCAGCTGGGGGGACAGCGGCTATGGCTACACCTTC
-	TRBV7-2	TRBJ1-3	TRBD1	CASSLSGQGVFGIYF	TGTGCCAGCAGCTTATCGGGACAGGGGGTGTTTGGCATATATTTT
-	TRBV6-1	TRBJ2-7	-	CASSGGDGSSYEQYF	TGTGCCAGCAGTGGAGGGGACGGGAGCTCCTACGAGCAGTACTTC
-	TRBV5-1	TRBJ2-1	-	CASSLGGFPNEQFF	TGCGCCAGCAGCTTGGGGGGCTTCCCCAATGAGCAGTTCTTC
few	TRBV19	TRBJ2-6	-	CASSISGANVLTF	TGTGCCAGTAGTATCTCTGGGGCCAACGTCCTGACTTTC
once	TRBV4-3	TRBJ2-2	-	CASSQGVAEYTGELFF	TGCGCCAGCAGCCAAGGGGTAGCGGAATACACCGGGGAGCTGTTTTTT
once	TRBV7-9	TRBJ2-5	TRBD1	CASSRQGARETQYF	TGTGCCAGCAGTCGACAGGGGGCGAGAGAGACCCAGTACTTC
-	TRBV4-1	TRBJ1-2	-	CASSLSGTGNYGYTF	TGCGCCAGCAGCCTGTCAGGCACGGGTAACTATGGCTACACCTTC
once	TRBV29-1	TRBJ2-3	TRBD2	CSVDLAGGNTDTQYF	TGCAGCGTTGATCTGGCGGGAGGCAACACAGATACGCAGTATTTT
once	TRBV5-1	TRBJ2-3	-	CASSLVVGTDTQYF	TGCGCCAGCAGCTTGGTGGTCGGCACAGATACGCAGTATTTT
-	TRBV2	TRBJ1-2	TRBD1	CASSWGQGRSGYTF	TGTGCCAGCAGCTGGGGACAGGGAAGATCTGGCTACACCTTC
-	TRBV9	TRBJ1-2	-	CASSVDVNYGYTF	TGTGCCAGCAGCGTAGACGTGAACTATGGCTACACCTTC
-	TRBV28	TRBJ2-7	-	CASSWDRYEQYF	TGTGCCAGCAGCTGGGACCGCTACGAGCAGTACTTC
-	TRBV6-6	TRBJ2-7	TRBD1	CASKETGGFSYEQYF	TGTGCCAGCAAAGAAACAGGGGGCTTCTCCTACGAGCAGTACTTC
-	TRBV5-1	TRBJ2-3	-	CASSLLGSGTTDTQYF	TGCGCCAGCAGCCTCTTGGGTAGCGGCACCACAGATACGCAGTATTTT
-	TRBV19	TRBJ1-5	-	CASSRAVYQPQHF	TGTGCCAGTAGTAGGGCGGTTTATCAGCCCCAGCATTTT
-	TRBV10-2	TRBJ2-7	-	CASRYSYEQYF	TGCGCCAGCCGTTACAGCTACGAGCAGTACTTC
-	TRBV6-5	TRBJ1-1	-	CASSPVGGKNTEAFF	TGTGCCAGCAGTCCCGTGGGCGGGAAGAACACTGAAGCTTTCTTT
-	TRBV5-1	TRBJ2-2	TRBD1	CASSYGTGAGNTGELFF	TGCGCCAGCAGCTACGGGACAGGGGCAGGGAACACCGGGGAGCTGTTTTTT
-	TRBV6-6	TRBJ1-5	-	CASSHGNQPQHF	TGTGCCAGTTCCCACGGCAATCAGCCCCAGCATTTT
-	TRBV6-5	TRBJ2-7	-	CASIEGAGGEQYF	TGTGCCAGCATAGAGGGGGCCGGGGGGGAGCAGTACTTC
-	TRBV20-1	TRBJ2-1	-	CSEGVYNEQFF	TGCAGTGAGGGGGTCTACAATGAGCAGTTCTTC
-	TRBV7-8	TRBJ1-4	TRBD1	CASSPRTGGSTNEKLFF	TGTGCCAGCAGCCCTCGGACAGGGGGCTCAACTAATGAAAAACTGTTTTTT
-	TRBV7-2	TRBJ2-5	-	CASSSRGGVQETQYF	TGTGCCAGCAGCTCCAGAGGGGGGGTACAAGAGACCCAGTACTTC
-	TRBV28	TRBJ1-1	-	CASSPVLGSRTNTEAFF	TGTGCCAGCAGCCCCGTTCTGGGGTCCAGGACCAACACTGAAGCTTTCTTT
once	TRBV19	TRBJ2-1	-	CASSMELSINEQFF	TGTGCCAGTAGTATGGAACTTAGTATCAATGAGCAGTTCTTC
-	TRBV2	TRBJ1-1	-	CASSDATLPRAFF	TGTGCCAGCAGTGATGCCACCCTTCCCCGAGCTTTCTTT
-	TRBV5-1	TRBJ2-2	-	CASSLSDGNTGELFF	TGCGCCAGCAGCTTGTCGGACGGAAACACCGGGGAGCTGTTTTTT
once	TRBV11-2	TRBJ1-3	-	CASSSQGLYGNTIYF	TGTGCCAGCAGCTCACAGGGTCTATACGGAAACACCATATATTTT
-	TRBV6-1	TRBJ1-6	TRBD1	CASRYNTGEASPLHF	TGTGCCAGCAGATATAATACAGGGGAAGCTTCACCCCTCCACTTT
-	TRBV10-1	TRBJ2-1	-	CASSESDSNEQFF	TGCGCCAGCAGTGAGTCGGACAGCAATGAGCAGTTCTTC
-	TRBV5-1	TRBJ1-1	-	CASSNPGGVRTEAFF	TGCGCCAGCAGCAACCCCGGGGGGGTAAGAACTGAAGCTTTCTTT
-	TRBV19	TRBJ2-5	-	CASSVQGLRMETQYF	TGTGCCAGTAGTGTACAGGGTCTTAGGATGGAGACCCAGTACTTC
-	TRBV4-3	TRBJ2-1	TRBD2	CASSQAGLAGSEQFF	TGCGCCAGCAGCCAAGCGGGACTAGCGGGAAGTGAGCAGTTCTTC
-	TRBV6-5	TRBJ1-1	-	CASSLSTGNTEAFF	TGTGCCAGCAGTTTATCGACAGGGAACACTGAAGCTTTCTTT
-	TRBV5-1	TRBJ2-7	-	CASSQAQGYEQYF	TGCGCCAGCAGCCAGGCCCAGGGTTACGAGCAGTACTTC